What follows are 15 T cell receptor beta chains derived from one specimen sequenced in a study of T cell responses to AZD1222 COVID-19 vaccine. Generated by immunoSEQ multiplex PCR, the TCRdb table keeps only in-frame clones and is missing some. The table lists 97,000 or so clones, approximately 89% of them singletons. Source: peripheral blood, taken 28 days after the second AZD1222 dose. These receptors came from an adult who received the AZD1222 COVID-19 vaccine.

Only one count was recorded for this clone. The J gene is TRBJ1-6, the V gene TRBV19; TRBD1 is a possible D gene (5 bases). V lost 5 bases and J 5 bases, leaving 13 bases between the germline ends. Per the germline V gene, CDR1 is LNHDA and CDR2 is SQIVND (reference sequence). The CDR3 has 15 residues. The CDR3, as DNA: TGTGCCAGTAGTCCCGACGGGACCCATAATTCACCCCTCCACTTT. Its translation is CASSPDGTHNSPLHF.

This chain links TRBV28 with TRBJ1-1; TRBD1 is a possible D gene (6 bases). The V gene lost 5 bases and the J gene lost 7 bases, with 20 bases spanning the gap. This CDR3 region has 15 residues. Per the germline V gene, CDR1 is MDHEN and CDR2 is SYDVKM. Here the CDR3 DNA reads TGTGCCAGCAGTCTCCCTGGAGCGGGACACCGTGAAGCTTTCTTT. Its protein is CASSLPGAGHREAFF.

V gene TRBV5-6 combines with J gene TRBJ2-7; no definite D call. Germline CDR1 and CDR2: SGHDT and YYEEEE. The CDR3 covers 14 residues. V shed 1 base and J shed 6 bases, with 14 bases lying between them. The CDR3 loop reads CASSLRAPPLEQYF. CDR3 coding DNA: TGTGCCAGCAGCTTGAGGGCCCCCCCTCTCGAGCAGTACTTC.

The chain joins TRBV24-1 to TRBJ2-2; 8 nucleotides line up with TRBD1. The ends lost 4 bases at V and 5 bases at J; junction bases unmatched: 8. Germline V lookup: CDR1 KGHDR, CDR2 SFDVKD. There are 16 residues in the CDR3. This chain's CDR3 is CATSDLSGQDTGELFF. For the CDR3, the DNA is TGTGCCACCAGTGACCTATCGGGACAGGATACCGGGGAGCTGTTTTTT.

The genes are TRBV5-1 and TRBJ1-2; D not certain. This CDR3 is built from 13 residues. Germline loops: CDR1 SGHRS, CDR2 YFSETQ. V lost 0 bases to trimming and J lost 1 base, with 4 bases between them. The CDR3 region is CASSLDNNYGYTF. DNA of the CDR3: TGCGCCAGCAGCTTGGATAATAACTATGGCTACACCTTC.

V is TRBV6-2 or TRBV6-3 and J is TRBJ2-1; 10 bases fit TRBD2. The CDR3 has 17 residues. J gave up 5 bases and V 1 base, and 8 bases lay outside the gene matches. The germline CDR1 and CDR2 sequences are MNHEY and SVGEGT. CDR3 DNA sequence: TGTGCCAGCAGTTACTTGATAGCGGGAGGCATCGACAATGAGCAGTTCTTC. Protein product: CASSYLIAGGIDNEQFF.

This chain links TRBV5-1 with TRBJ2-3; D gene unclear. CDR3 length: 15 amino acids. Trimming stripped 4 bases from V and 2 bases from J, with 14 bases between. From germline, CDR1 is SGHRS and CDR2 YFSETQ. Here the CDR3 reads CASSADGSLTDTQYF. CDR3 nucleotide sequence: TGCGCCAGCAGCGCGGACGGTTCTCTCACAGATACGCAGTATTTT.

The rearrangement joins TRBV5-1 to TRBJ1-5; D not resolved. The germline V gene encodes CDR1 SGHRS and CDR2 YFSETQ. V gave up 2 bases and J gave up 0 bases, with 15 bases separating them. The CDR3 has 17 residues. This CDR3 is CASSFGGETNSNQPQHF. CDR3 in DNA: TGCGCCAGCAGCTTCGGCGGCGAGACCAATAGCAATCAGCCCCAGCATTTT. Combining the CDR3 with reference TRBV5-1 and TRBJ1-5 gives the whole variable domain KAGVTQTPRYLIKTRGQQVTLSCSPISGHRSVSWYQQTPGQGLQFLFEYFSETQRNKGNFPGRFSGRQFSNSRSEMNVSTLELGDSALYLCASSFGGETNSNQPQHFGDGTRLSIL.

DNA of the CDR3: TGTGCCAGCAGTTTAGCGTCGGGAGTCGGGCAGTACTTC. Translated, it gives CASSLASGVGQYF. J is TRBJ2-7 and V is TRBV12-3 or TRBV12-4; TRBD2 is a possible D gene (6 bases). The CDR3 sequence is 13 residues long. V lost 0 bases, J lost 9 bases, and 12 bases lay in between.

The V and J genes are TRBV2 and TRBJ2-2, with a tentative D call TRBD2 (6 bases). With 0 bases removed from V and 4 bases from J, the gap between germline ends came to 9 bases. The V gene's germline CDR1 is SNHLY and CDR2 FYNNEI. This CDR3 region has 15 residues. The CDR3 loop reads CASSEARGLTGELFF. In DNA form, the CDR3 reads TGTGCCAGCAGTGAAGCGCGGGGCCTCACCGGGGAGCTGTTTTTT.

The chain is built from TRBV19 and TRBJ1-5; TRBD1 matches at 11 bases. Germline V CDR1 and CDR2: LNHDA, SQIVND (reference sequence). The length of the CDR3 is 18 residues. V was clipped by 7 bases and J by 0 bases; unmatched bases: 11. CDR3: CASIDGGQGVASNQPQHF. As DNA, the CDR3 is TGTGCCAGTATCGATGGGGGACAGGGGGTTGCTAGCAATCAGCCCCAGCATTTT.

J is TRBJ1-2 and V is TRBV25-1, with D possibly being TRBD1 (5 bases). From germline, CDR1 is MGHDK and CDR2 SYGVNS. V gave up 6 bases and J gave up 8 bases, with 13 bases separating them. The CDR3 length is 12 residues. CDR3 nucleotide sequence: TGTGCCAGCAGCCGTTCGACAGACGGCTACACCTTC. Encoded protein: CASSRSTDGYTF.

This sequence joins TRBV11-2 and TRBJ2-5; D gene uncertain. Germline values: CDR1 SGHAT, CDR2 FQNNGV. V shed 3 bases and J shed 2 bases, with 7 bases lying between them. CDR3 length: 13 amino acids. CDR3 sequence (DNA): TGTGCCAGCAGCTTCTCTACACAAGAGACCCAGTACTTC. This sequence encodes CASSFSTQETQYF.

The J gene is TRBJ2-1, the V gene TRBV7-2, with D perhaps matching TRBD1 (6 bases). CDR3 length: 16 amino acids. The ends were cut back, 1 base at V and 7 bases at J, with 17 bases in the middle. The V gene's germline CDR1 is SGHTA and CDR2 FQGNSA. The CDR3 protein is CASSLEVRTQGNEQFF. The CDR3 region has the DNA TGTGCCAGCAGCTTAGAGGTGCGGACTCAGGGGAATGAGCAGTTCTTC.

This sequence joins TRBV19 and TRBJ1-1, with 8 bases fitting TRBD1. This CDR3 contains 14 residues. Germline V gene data show CDR1 as LNHDA and CDR2 as SQIVND (reference sequence). Trimming took 5 bases from V and 7 from J; bases not matched to a gene: 9. This chain's CDR3 is CASSGGRGLGEAFF. For the CDR3, the DNA is TGTGCCAGTAGTGGTGGCAGGGGGCTTGGTGAAGCTTTCTTT.